This is a list of T cell receptor beta chains from one sample in a study of blood T cell repertoires in COVID-19. Measured with immunoSEQ multiplex PCR; TCRdb has only the in-frame clones, and not every one. The data show about 240,000 clones, approximately 85% seen once. Sample: peripheral blood. These receptors came from a man older than 75 with acute or convalescent COVID-19. Both conserved end residues are part of each CDR3. Each record gives: J gene, V gene, D gene, CDR3 length, clone size, CDR3 DNA, CDR3 protein. The D gene is left open where the match is weak. Not all rows give a size; the values are once, few, many and, for expanded clones, a class.

TRBJ2-1,TRBV5-1,.,14,.,TGCGCCACCTCTAGGCTAGGCTCCTACAATGAGCAGTTCTTC,CATSRLGSYNEQFF
TRBJ1-4,TRBV27,.,13,.,TGTGCCAGCAGTTCTGGGCGGGGTGAAAAACTGTTTTTT,CASSSGRGEKLFF
TRBJ1-1,TRBV28,.,14,.,TGTGCCAGCAGTTTATTGGCAGGAAACACTGAAGCTTTCTTT,CASSLLAGNTEAFF
TRBJ1-5,TRBV19,TRBD1,16,.,TGTGCCAGTAGGAACCCAAGACAGGGGGATGGTCAGCCCCAGCATTTT,CASRNPRQGDGQPQHF
TRBJ1-2,TRBV15,TRBD1,13,.,TGTGCCACCAGCAGAGGACAGGGGGAGGGCTACACCTTC,CATSRGQGEGYTF
TRBJ1-6,TRBV2,TRBD1,15,.,TGTGCCAGCAGTGGGGGACAGGGGGTCAGCTCACCCCTCCACTTT,CASSGGQGVSSPLHF
TRBJ1-2,TRBV10-3,TRBD1,17,.,TGTGCCATCAGACCTCCGGGACAGACCCACTTTAACTATGGCTACACCTTC,CAIRPPGQTHFNYGYTF
TRBJ1-5,TRBV7-2,.,18,.,TGTGCCAGCAGCTTAGCCGGCGTGGGACTAGGGGGGAATCAGCCCCAGCATTTT,CASSLAGVGLGGNQPQHF
TRBJ2-1,TRBV19,TRBD2,15,.,TGTGCCAGTAGTAATAGCGGGGCCGCCCAGGGTGAGCAGTTCTTC,CASSNSGAAQGEQFF
TRBJ1-2,TRBV6-6,.,15,.,TGTGCCAGCAGTTACCGGGACCGGGGGGTGGGCGGCTACACCTTC,CASSYRDRGVGGYTF
TRBJ1-1,TRBV3-1/TRBV3-2,.,15,.,TGTGCCAGCAGCCCACTTAATACAGGGAACACTGAAGCTTTCTTT,CASSPLNTGNTEAFF
TRBJ2-7,TRBV18,TRBD1,14,.,TGTGCCAGCTCACCTAGGACAGGGCATGACGAGCAGTACTTC,CASSPRTGHDEQYF
TRBJ2-1,TRBV12-3/TRBV12-4,TRBD1,13,.,TGTGCCAGCAGCCGGGGACAGGGGCATGAGCAGTTCTTC,CASSRGQGHEQFF
TRBJ2-6,TRBV27,.,17,.,TGTGCCAGCAGCCTCGCAGGGTGGGCGACTGGGGCCAACGTCCTGACTTTC,CASSLAGWATGANVLTF
TRBJ2-5,TRBV5-6,TRBD1,14,.,TGTGCCAGCAGCCTCAGGGGGAATCAAGAGACCCAGTACTTC,CASSLRGNQETQYF
TRBJ2-1,TRBV11-2,TRBD2,14,.,TGTGCCAGCACCCCCGAAGGGAGGGGCGATGAGCAGTTCTTC,CASTPEGRGDEQFF
TRBJ1-5,TRBV7-2,.,15,.,TGTGCCAGCAGCCCCTCGGGGGGAAGCAATCAGCCCCAGCATTTT,CASSPSGGSNQPQHF
TRBJ1-1,TRBV10-1,.,14,.,TGCGCCGGGGGGGTACAGATAATTAACACTGAAGCTTTCTTT,CAGGVQIINTEAFF
TRBJ1-6,TRBV19,TRBD1,15,.,TGTGCCAGTAGTATACAACAGGGGGAGGCTTCACCCCTCCACTTT,CASSIQQGEASPLHF
TRBJ1-6,TRBV7-3,.,16,.,TGTGCCAGCAGCTCCAGGGGCGGACGGTATAATTCACCCCTCCACTTT,CASSSRGGRYNSPLHF
TRBJ2-1,TRBV6-5,.,15,.,TGTGCCAGCACCAGAGACAGGCCACTCAACAATGAGCAGTTCTTC,CASTRDRPLNNEQFF
TRBJ1-1,TRBV28,.,12,.,TGTGCCAGCAGGTTGCGGGCGACGGGAGCTTTCTTT,CASRLRATGAFF
TRBJ1-1,TRBV6-5,.,13,.,TGTGCCAGCCAGGTTTGGGTGAACACTGAAGCTTTCTTT,CASQVWVNTEAFF
TRBJ2-2,TRBV29-1,TRBD2,16,.,TGCAGCGTTGATCTGGGGGGACTAGCGGGGTCCGGGGAGCTGTTTTTT,CSVDLGGLAGSGELFF
TRBJ2-1,TRBV5-1,.,15,.,TGCGCCAGCAGCTTGGAGGCAGGGTATGGCAATGAGCAGTTCTTC,CASSLEAGYGNEQFF
TRBJ1-2,TRBV2,.,12,.,TGTGCCAGCAGGCTCACAGGAGCCGGCTACACCTTC,CASRLTGAGYTF
TRBJ2-1,TRBV28,TRBD2,17,.,TGTGCCAGCAGCCTTCCCTTTGGAGCGGGATCCTACAATGAGCAGTTCTTC,CASSLPFGAGSYNEQFF
TRBJ1-3,TRBV6-1,.,15,.,TGTGCCAGCAGTGAACGGGGTTGGGATGGAAACACCATATATTTT,CASSERGWDGNTIYF
TRBJ1-4,TRBV5-1,TRBD1,14,.,TGCGCCAGCAGCCTCAGGGGGCCGCGGGAAAAACTGTTTTTT,CASSLRGPREKLFF
TRBJ1-2,TRBV19,TRBD1,15,.,TGTGCCAGTCGACTGGGACAGGGTGCGAACTATGGCTACACCTTC,CASRLGQGANYGYTF
TRBJ1-3,TRBV7-2,TRBD1,16,.,TGTGCCAGCAGCTTAAACCAGGGGGGCTCTGGAAACACCATATATTTT,CASSLNQGGSGNTIYF
TRBJ1-5,TRBV6-6,TRBD1,13,.,TGTGCCAGCAGGGACAGGTTCAATCAGCCCCAGCATTTT,CASRDRFNQPQHF
TRBJ1-4,TRBV25-1,.,12,once,TGTGCCAGCAACAGGAGATATGAAAAACTGTTTTTT,CASNRRYEKLFF
TRBJ2-3,TRBV10-2,TRBD2,19,.,TGCGCCAGCAGTGAGCCGTTGGGGCGTGCGGGGGGCCAAGGGGATACGCAGTATTTT,CASSEPLGRAGGQGDTQYF
TRBJ2-7,TRBV14,.,13,.,TGTGCCAGCAGCCAGGGGAGGACCCTCGGTCAGTACTTC,CASSQGRTLGQYF
TRBJ1-4,TRBV3-1/TRBV3-2,.,16,.,TGTGCCAGCAGCCTTACCCGACAGGTTTTGAATGAAAAACTGTTTTTT,CASSLTRQVLNEKLFF
TRBJ2-3,TRBV7-9,.,15,.,TGTGCCAGCAGCAAGGACTTACTGATTGGAGATACGCAGTATTTT,CASSKDLLIGDTQYF
TRBJ2-5,TRBV29-1,.,13,.,TGCAGCGTAACAACAGGGAACGGAGAGACCCAGTACTTC,CSVTTGNGETQYF
TRBJ2-1,TRBV6-5,TRBD1,15,.,TGTGCCAGCAGTTACCTGGGACAGGGGCCTGCTGAGCAGTTCTTC,CASSYLGQGPAEQFF
TRBJ2-1,TRBV24-1,.,17,.,TGTGCCACCAGTGATTTTGGAGGGCAGAGCTCCTACAATGAGCAGTTCTTC,CATSDFGGQSSYNEQFF
TRBJ1-2,TRBV2,.,15,.,TGTGCCAGCAGTCCCCGGACAAGTTCCTCCTATGGCTACACCTTC,CASSPRTSSSYGYTF
TRBJ2-1,TRBV5-1,.,16,once,TGCGCCAGCAGCTTGGTGGCGGGCGATTTAACCAATGAGCAGTTCTTC,CASSLVAGDLTNEQFF
TRBJ2-5,TRBV28,TRBD1,14,.,TGTGCCAGCAGTTCGGACAGGGGGCGAGAGACCCAGTACTTC,CASSSDRGRETQYF
TRBJ2-1,TRBV5-1,TRBD2,14,.,TGCGCCAGCAGCCTCGGACTAGCGGGAGATGAGCAGTTCTTC,CASSLGLAGDEQFF
TRBJ1-5,TRBV6-1,.,14,.,TGTGCCAGCAGTGAAGATCCTACCCAGGGGCCCCAGCATTTT,CASSEDPTQGPQHF
TRBJ2-5,TRBV27,TRBD2,13,.,TGTGCCAGTGGACTAGTAAGGGGTGAGACCCAGTACTTC,CASGLVRGETQYF
TRBJ2-7,TRBV28,.,13,.,TGTGCCAGCAGTTTTTCGACAGTCTACGAGCAGTACTTC,CASSFSTVYEQYF
TRBJ2-2,TRBV9,.,13,few,TGTGCCAGCAGCGTACAGAACACCGGGGAGCTGTTTTTT,CASSVQNTGELFF
TRBJ1-5,TRBV7-8,.,15,.,TGTGCCAGCAGCCTTGGAACCGGGAAATATCAGCCCCAGCATTTT,CASSLGTGKYQPQHF